The 7 T cell receptor beta chains below all came from one sample that was sequenced in a study of CD8+CD57+ T cells in acquired aplastic anemia. Genomic DNA, serving as template, underwent TCR beta VDJ and CDR3 profiling. A single record per CDR3 protein comes from TCRdb applying MiXCR to the reads. The sample includes around 430,000 distinct CDR3 sequences, roughly 34% of them seen just once. Patients sequenced had flow cytometry evidence of CD8+CD57+ cell expansion. The material sequenced was sorted CD4+, CD8+, or CD8+CD57+ T cells (not recorded which) from PBMCs. These receptors all stem from a human donor with aplastic anemia.

This chain connects TRBV11-1 to TRBJ2-3, with 11 bases fitting TRBD2. Germline V lookup: CDR1 SGHAT, CDR2 FQDESV (reference sequence). V lost 1 base to trimming and J lost 0 bases; unmatched junction nucleotides: 12. The CDR3 is made up of 20 amino acids. CDR3 in DNA: TGTGCCAGCAGCTTAGTGTCTAGCGGGGGGTTCAAGCAGAGCACAGATACGCAGTATTTT. Protein sequence: CASSLVSSGGFKQSTDTQYF.

This clonotype was counted between two and nine times. The V gene is TRBV5-4, the J gene TRBJ2-3; 12 bases are a match to TRBD1. The CDR3 sequence is 16 residues long. Per germline, CDR1 SGHNT and CDR2 YYREEE (reference sequence). The V and J ends lost 3 bases and 0 bases, in that order; junction bases with no gene match: 2. DNA of the CDR3: TGTGCCAGCAGCTCCGGGACAGGGGGCAGCACAGATACGCAGTATTTT. Protein sequence: CASSSGTGGSTDTQYF.

The chain has TRBV15 and TRBJ1-2; 11 bases align to TRBD1. V lost 3 bases and J lost 4; bases outside the gene matches: 4. CDR1 is LNHNV, CDR2 YYDKDF, per germline (reference sequence). The CDR3 extends over 15 amino acids. The chain's CDR3 is CATSRWTGGGYGYTF. The CDR3 DNA reads as TGTGCCACCAGCAGGTGGACAGGGGGCGGCTATGGCTACACCTTC.

Concerning this clonotype itself: The conserved final phenylalanine or tryptophan is absent from the CDR3, which likely points to a read error. The rearrangement joins TRBV15 to TRBJ2-7, with 11 bases identical to TRBD2. V gave up 10 bases and J gave up 3 bases; unmatched junction bases: 11. The CDR3 runs 15 residues. Germline V gives CDR1 LNHNV, CDR2 YYDKDF (reference sequence). CDR3 residues: CASSGALAGDYEQYL. The CDR3 DNA reads TGTGCCAGCAGTGGGGCACTAGCGGGGGACTACGAGCAGTACCTC.

V and J are TRBV5-1 and TRBJ1-4; 9 bases match TRBD1. The CDR3 spans 15 residues. Germline assignment: CDR1 SGHRS and CDR2 YFSETQ. V trimming: 3 bases; J trimming: 7 bases; junction bases outside the gene matches: 7. As DNA, the CDR3 is TGCGCCAGCAGCTGGGAGGGACAGGGAGGTGAAAAACTGTTTTTT. Amino acid sequence: CASSWEGQGGEKLFF.

The chain carries TRBV9 and TRBJ2-5; weak D call: TRBD2 (6 bases). The CDR3 consists of 15 residues. Germline lookup yields CDR1 SGDLS and CDR2 YYNGEE. Trimming shortened V by 6 bases and J by 2 bases, and 17 bases separated the two germline ends. As DNA, the CDR3 is TGTGCCAGCACCGTCCGGGACTTACCTCAAGAGACCCAGTACTTC. Amino acid sequence: CASTVRDLPQETQYF.

V and J are TRBV25-1 and TRBJ2-3, with 7 bases lining up with TRBD1. CDR1 and CDR2 (germline): MGHDK, SYGVNS. There are 16 residues in the CDR3. Germline trimming cut 3 bases from V and 4 bases from J; bases unmatched to any gene: 10. The CDR3 region has the DNA TGTGCCAGCAGTGAGACAGGGAACCCAGACGCAGATACGCAGTATTTT. It is translated as CASSETGNPDADTQYF.